Included here is one TCR beta chain sequence, with context. Its antigen is not identified. This entry belongs to a study of cytomegalovirus exposure and HLA in healthy donors. In the study overall: An analysis done earlier identified approximately 120 million unique TCR beta sequences from about 179 million T cells. Drawn from HLA-typed donors, tens of millions of unique TCRs were held in an early data release.

Study-wide points: Later analysis identified a missense DCLRE1C variant that was linked to TCR beta V- and J-gene trimming. Follow-up analysis found HLA locus-dependent TCR association rates, highest for DRB1 and lowest for HLA-C.

The germline V and J ends were trimmed by 0 bases and 6 bases, with 16 bases remaining between them. Germline V gene lookup returns CDR1 SGDLS and CDR2 YYNGEE. The CDR3 has 15 amino acids. Vbeta (60) and Jbeta (13) primers were used in the PCR. Assay: immunoSEQ multiplex PCR; the TCRdb copy retains only in-frame clones and omits some. The table records approximately 100,000 clones, roughly three quarters of them present only once. The clonotype comes from a woman between 18 and 29 years old in good health and CMV-seropositive. The V gene is TRBV9, the J gene TRBJ2-7; weak D call: TRBD2 (6 bases). The material sequenced was PBMCs. The CDR3 loop is CASSVDVGLRLEQYF. The CDR3, as DNA: TGTGCCAGCAGCGTAGATGTGGGACTGCGCCTCGAGCAGTACTTC.